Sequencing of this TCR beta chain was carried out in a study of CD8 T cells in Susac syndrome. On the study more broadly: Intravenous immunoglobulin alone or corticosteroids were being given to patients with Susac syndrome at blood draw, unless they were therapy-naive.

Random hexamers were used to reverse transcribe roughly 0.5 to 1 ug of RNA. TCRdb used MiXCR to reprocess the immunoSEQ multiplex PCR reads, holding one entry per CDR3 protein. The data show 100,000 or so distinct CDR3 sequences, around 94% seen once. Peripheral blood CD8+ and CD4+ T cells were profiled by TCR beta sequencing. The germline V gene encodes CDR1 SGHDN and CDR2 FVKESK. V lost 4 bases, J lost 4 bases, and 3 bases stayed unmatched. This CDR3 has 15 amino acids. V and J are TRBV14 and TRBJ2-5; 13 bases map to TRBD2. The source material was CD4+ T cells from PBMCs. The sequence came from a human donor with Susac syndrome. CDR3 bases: TGTGCCAGCAGCCCCAGACTAGCGGGGGGAGAGACCCAGTACTTC. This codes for CASSPRLAGGETQYF. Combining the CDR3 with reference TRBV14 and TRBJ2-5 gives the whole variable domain EAGVTQFPSHSVIEKGQTVTLRCDPISGHDNLYWYRRVMGKEIKFLLHFVKESKQDESGMPNNRFLAERTGGTYSTLKVQPAELEDSGVYFCASSPRLAGGETQYFGPGTRLLVL.